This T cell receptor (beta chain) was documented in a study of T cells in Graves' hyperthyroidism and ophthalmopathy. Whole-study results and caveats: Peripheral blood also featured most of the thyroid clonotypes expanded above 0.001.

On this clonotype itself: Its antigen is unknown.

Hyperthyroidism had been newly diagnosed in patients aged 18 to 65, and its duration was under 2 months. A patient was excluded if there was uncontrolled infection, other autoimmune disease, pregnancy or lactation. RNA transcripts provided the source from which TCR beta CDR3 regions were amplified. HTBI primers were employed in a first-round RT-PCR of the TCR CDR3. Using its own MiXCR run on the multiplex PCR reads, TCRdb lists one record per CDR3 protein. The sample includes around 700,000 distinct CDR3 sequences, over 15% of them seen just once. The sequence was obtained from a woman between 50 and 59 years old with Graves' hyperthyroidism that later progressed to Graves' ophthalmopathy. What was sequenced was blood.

The CDR3: CASSQVPSGGANEQFF. The CDR3 region has the DNA TGCGCCAGCAGCCAAGTCCCTAGCGGGGGGGCCAATGAGCAGTTCTTC. The chain combines TRBV4-1 with TRBJ2-1; TRBD2 agrees at 12 bases. V gave up 1 base and J gave up 6 bases; unmatched junction bases: 4. CDR1 is MGHRA, CDR2 YSYEKL, per germline. This CDR3 has 16 amino acids.